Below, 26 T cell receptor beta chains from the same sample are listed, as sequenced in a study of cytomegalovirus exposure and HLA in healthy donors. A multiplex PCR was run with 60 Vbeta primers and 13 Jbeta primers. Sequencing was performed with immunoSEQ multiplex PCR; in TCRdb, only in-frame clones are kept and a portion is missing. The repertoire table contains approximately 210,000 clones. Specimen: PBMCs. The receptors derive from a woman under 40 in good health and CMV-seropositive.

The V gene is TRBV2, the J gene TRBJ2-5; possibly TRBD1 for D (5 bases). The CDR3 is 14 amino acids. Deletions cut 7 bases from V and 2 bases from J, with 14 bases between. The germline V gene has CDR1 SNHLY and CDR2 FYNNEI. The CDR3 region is CASKYGALQETQYF. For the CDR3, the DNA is TGTGCCAGCAAGTATGGGGCTCTTCAAGAGACCCAGTACTTC.

CDR3 amino acids: CASMPTGKREQYF. Written as DNA, the CDR3 is TGCGCCAGCATGCCGACAGGGAAGCGCGAGCAGTACTTC. J is TRBJ2-5 and V is TRBV10-2, with 7 bases matching TRBD1. The end of the DNA is better explained by TRBJ2-7, so the J call may be wrong. The germline V gene has CDR1 WSHSY and CDR2 SAAADI. This CDR3 contains 13 residues.

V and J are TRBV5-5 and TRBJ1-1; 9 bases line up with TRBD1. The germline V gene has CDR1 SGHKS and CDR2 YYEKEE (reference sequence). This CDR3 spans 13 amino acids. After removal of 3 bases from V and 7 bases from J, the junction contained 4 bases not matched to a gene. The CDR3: CASSSTGGIEAFF. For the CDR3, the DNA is TGTGCCAGCAGCTCGACAGGGGGAATTGAAGCTTTCTTT.

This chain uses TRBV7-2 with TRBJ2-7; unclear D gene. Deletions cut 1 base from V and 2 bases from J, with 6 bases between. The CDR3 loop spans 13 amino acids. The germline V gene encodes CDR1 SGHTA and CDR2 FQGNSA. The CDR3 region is CASSLGRPYEQYF. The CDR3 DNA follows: TGTGCCAGCAGCTTAGGCAGGCCCTACGAGCAGTACTTC.

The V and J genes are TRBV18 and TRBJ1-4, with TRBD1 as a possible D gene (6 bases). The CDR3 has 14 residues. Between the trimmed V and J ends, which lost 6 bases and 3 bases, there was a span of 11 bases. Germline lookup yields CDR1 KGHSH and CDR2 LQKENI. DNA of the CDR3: TGTGCCAGCTCCATCTCAGGGGCTAATGAAAAACTGTTTTTT. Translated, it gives CASSISGANEKLFF.

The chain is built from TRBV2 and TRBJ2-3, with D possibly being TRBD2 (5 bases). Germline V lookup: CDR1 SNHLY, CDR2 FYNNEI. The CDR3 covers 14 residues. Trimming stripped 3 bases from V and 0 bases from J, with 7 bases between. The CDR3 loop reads CASSETTSTDTQYF. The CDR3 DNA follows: TGTGCCAGCAGTGAGACTACTAGCACAGATACGCAGTATTTT.

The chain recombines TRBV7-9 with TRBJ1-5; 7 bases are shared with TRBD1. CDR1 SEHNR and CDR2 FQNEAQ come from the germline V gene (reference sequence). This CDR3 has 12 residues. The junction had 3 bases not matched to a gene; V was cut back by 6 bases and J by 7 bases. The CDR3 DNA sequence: TGTGCCAGCAGAACAGGGGAACAGCCCCAGCATTTT. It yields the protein CASRTGEQPQHF.

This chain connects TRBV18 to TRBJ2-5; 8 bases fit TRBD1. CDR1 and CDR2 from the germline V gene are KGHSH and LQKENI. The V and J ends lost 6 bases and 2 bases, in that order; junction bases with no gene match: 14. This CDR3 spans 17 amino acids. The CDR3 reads CASSPQNTGGRQETQYF. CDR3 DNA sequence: TGTGCCAGCTCGCCTCAAAATACAGGGGGAAGGCAAGAGACCCAGTACTTC. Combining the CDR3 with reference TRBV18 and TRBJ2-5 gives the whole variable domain NAGVMQNPRHLVRRRGQEARLRCSPMKGHSHVYWYRQLPEEGLKFMVYLQKENIIDESGMPKERFSAEFPKEGPSILRIQQVVRGDSAAYFCASSPQNTGGRQETQYFGPGTRLLVL.

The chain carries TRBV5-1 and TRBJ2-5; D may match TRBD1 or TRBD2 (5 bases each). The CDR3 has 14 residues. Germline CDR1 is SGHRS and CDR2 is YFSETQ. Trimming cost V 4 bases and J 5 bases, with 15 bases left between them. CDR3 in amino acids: CASSVGPAGETQYF. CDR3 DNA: TGCGCCAGCAGCGTGGGACCTGCCGGGGAGACCCAGTACTTC.

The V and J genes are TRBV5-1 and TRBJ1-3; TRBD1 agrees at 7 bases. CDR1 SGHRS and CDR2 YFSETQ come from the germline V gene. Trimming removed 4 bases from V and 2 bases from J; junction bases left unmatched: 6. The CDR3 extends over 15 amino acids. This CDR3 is CASSHIDRAGNTIYF. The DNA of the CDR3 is TGCGCCAGCAGCCATATCGACAGGGCTGGAAACACCATATATTTT.

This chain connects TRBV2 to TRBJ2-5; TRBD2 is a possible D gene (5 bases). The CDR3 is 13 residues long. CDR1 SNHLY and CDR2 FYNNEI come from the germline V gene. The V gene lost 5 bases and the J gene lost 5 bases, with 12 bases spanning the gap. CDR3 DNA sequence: TGTGCCAGCAGTCAACGGGGTTCTGAGACCCAGTACTTC. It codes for CASSQRGSETQYF.

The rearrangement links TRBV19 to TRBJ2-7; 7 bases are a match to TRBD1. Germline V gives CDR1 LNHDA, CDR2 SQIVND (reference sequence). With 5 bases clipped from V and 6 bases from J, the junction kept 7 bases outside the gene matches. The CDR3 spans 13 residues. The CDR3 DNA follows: TGTGCCAGTAGTCTCCGGGACAGCCCCGAGCAGTACTTC. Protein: CASSLRDSPEQYF.

The CDR3 protein is CASSSSPFPAGNTIYF. DNA for the CDR3: TGCGCCAGCAGCAGTAGCCCTTTTCCGGCGGGAAACACCATATATTTT. J is TRBJ1-3 and V is TRBV4-3, with D unresolved. The CDR3 is 16 residues long. Trimming stripped 5 bases from V and 4 bases from J, with 18 bases between. CDR1 is LGHNA, CDR2 YSLEER, per germline.

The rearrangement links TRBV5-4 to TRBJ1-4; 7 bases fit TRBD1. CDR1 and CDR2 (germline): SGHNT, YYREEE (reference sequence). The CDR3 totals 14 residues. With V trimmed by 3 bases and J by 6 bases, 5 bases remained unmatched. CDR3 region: CASSSGTVDEKLFF. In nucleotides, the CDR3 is TGTGCCAGCAGCTCCGGGACAGTCGATGAAAAACTGTTTTTT.

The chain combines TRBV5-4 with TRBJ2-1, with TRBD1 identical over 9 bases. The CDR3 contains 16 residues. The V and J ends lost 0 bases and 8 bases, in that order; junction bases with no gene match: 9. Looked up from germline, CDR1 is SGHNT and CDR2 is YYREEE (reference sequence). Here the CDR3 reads CASSLGGTGSIYEQFF. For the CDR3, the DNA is TGTGCCAGCAGCTTGGGAGGGACAGGGAGTATCTATGAGCAGTTCTTC.

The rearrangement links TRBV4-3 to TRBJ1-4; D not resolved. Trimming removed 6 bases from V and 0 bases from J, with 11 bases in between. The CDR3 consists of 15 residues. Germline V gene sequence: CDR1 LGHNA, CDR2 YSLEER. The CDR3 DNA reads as TGCGCCAGCAGTCCTTCCTTTGCAACTAATGAAAAACTGTTTTTT. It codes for CASSPSFATNEKLFF.

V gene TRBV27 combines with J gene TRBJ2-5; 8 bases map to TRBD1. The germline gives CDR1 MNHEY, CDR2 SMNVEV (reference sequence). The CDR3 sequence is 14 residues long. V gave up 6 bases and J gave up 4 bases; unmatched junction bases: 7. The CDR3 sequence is CASRRTGTGETQYF. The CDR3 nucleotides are TGTGCCAGCAGGCGAACCGGGACAGGAGAGACCCAGTACTTC.

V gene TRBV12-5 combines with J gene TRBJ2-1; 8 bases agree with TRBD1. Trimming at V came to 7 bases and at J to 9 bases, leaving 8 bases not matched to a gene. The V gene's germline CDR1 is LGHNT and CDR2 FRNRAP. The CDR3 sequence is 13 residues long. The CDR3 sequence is CASARQGNGEQFF. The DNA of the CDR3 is TGTGCTAGTGCCAGACAGGGGAATGGTGAGCAGTTCTTC.

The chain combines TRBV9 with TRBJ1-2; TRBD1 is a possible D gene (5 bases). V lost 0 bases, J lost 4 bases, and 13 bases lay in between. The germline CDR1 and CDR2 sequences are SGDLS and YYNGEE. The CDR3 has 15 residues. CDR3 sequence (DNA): TGTGCCAGCAGCGTAGGTGAAAGGGGTGGCTATGGCTACACCTTC. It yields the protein CASSVGERGGYGYTF.

The CDR3 nucleotides read TGTGCCAGCAGCCCCCCAGGGTCAACTAATGAAAAACTGTTTTTT. The encoded protein is CASSPPGSTNEKLFF. The rearrangement joins TRBV7-9 to TRBJ1-4; weak D call: TRBD1 (5 bases). Per germline, CDR1 SEHNR and CDR2 FQNEAQ (reference sequence). The CDR3 sequence is 15 residues long. Trimming stripped 5 bases from V and 0 bases from J, with 10 bases between. Together with reference TRBV7-9 and TRBJ1-4, the CDR3 gives the full variable domain: DTGVSQNPRHKITKRGQNVTFRCDPISEHNRLYWYRQTLGQGPEFLTYFQNEAQLEKSRLLSDRFSAERPKGSFSTLEIQRTEQGDSAMYLCASSPPGSTNEKLFFGSGTQLSVL.

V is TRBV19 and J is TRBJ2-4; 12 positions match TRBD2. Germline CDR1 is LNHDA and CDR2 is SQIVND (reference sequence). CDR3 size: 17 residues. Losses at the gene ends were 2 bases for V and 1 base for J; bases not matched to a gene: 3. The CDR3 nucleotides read TGTGCCAGTAGTATAAGGGGGACTAGCGGGGCCAAAAACATTCAGTACTTC. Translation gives CASSIRGTSGAKNIQYF.

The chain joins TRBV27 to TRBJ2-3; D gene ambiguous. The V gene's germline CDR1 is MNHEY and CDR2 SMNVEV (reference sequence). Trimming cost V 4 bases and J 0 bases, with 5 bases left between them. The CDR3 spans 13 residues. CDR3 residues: CASSYTSTDTQYF. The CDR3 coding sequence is TGTGCCAGCAGTTATACAAGCACAGATACGCAGTATTTT.

The CDR3 region is CASSLETGPSGANVLTF. The DNA for the CDR3 is TGTGCCAGCAGCTTAGAAACAGGGCCCTCTGGGGCCAACGTCCTGACTTTC. The rearrangement uses TRBV7-9 and TRBJ2-6, with a weak D call TRBD1 (6 bases). Per germline, CDR1 SEHNR and CDR2 FQNEAQ (reference sequence). Trimming pared 1 base from V and 0 bases from J, leaving 10 bases between. The CDR3 runs 17 residues. The full variable domain, in which reference TRBV7-9 and TRBJ2-6 provide the parts outside the CDR3, is DTGVSQNPRHKITKRGQNVTFRCDPISEHNRLYWYRQTLGQGPEFLTYFQNEAQLEKSRLLSDRFSAERPKGSFSTLEIQRTEQGDSAMYLCASSLETGPSGANVLTFGAGSRLTVL.

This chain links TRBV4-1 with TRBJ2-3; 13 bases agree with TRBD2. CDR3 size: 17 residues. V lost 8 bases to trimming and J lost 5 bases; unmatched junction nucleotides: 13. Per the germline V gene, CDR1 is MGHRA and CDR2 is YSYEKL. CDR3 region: CASGYQLAGGQGDTQYF. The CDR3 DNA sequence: TGCGCCAGCGGATATCAACTAGCGGGGGGGCAGGGAGATACGCAGTATTTT.

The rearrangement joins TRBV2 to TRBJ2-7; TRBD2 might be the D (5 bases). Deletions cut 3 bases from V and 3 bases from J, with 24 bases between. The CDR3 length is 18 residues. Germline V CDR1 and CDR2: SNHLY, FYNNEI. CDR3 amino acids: CASSERESILPPFYEQYF. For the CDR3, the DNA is TGTGCCAGCAGTGAGAGGGAGAGCATTTTACCCCCCTTCTACGAGCAGTACTTC.

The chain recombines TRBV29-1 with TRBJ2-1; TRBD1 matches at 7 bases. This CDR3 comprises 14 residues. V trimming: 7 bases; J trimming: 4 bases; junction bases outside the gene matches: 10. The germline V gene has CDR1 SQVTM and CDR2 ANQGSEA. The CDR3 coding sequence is TGCAGCGCCGCGAAGGACAGGCAGTACAATGAGCAGTTCTTC. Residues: CSAAKDRQYNEQFF.